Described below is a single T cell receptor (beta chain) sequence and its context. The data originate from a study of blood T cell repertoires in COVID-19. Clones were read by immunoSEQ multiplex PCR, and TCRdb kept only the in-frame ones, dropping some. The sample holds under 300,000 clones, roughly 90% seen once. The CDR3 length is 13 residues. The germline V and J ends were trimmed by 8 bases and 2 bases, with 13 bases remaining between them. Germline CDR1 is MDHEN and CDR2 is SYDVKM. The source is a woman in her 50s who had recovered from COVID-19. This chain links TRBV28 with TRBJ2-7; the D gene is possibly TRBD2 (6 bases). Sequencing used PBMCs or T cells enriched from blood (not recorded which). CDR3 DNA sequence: TGTGCCAGCGTGACTAGAGCTCCCTACGAGCAGTACTTC. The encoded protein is CASVTRAPYEQYF.